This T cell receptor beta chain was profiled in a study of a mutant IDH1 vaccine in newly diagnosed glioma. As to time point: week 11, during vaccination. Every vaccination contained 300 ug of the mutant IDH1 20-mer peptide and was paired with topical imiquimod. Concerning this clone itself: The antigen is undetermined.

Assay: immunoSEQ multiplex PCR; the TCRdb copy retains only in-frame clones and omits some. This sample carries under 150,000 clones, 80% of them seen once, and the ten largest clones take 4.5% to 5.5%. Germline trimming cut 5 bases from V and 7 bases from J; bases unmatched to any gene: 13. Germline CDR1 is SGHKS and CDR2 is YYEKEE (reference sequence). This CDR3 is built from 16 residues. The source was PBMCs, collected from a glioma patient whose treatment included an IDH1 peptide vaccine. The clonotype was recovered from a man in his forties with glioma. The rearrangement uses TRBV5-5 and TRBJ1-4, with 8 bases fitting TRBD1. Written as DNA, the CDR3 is TGTGCCAGCAGTCCCGATCGACGGACAGGGCCTGAAAAACTGTTTTTT. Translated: CASSPDRRTGPEKLFF.